This T cell receptor (beta chain) comes out of a study of tissue T cells after allogeneic stem cell transplantation. Points from the study as a whole: The study did not identify alloreactive or antigen-specific tissue TCRs, and some clones might be persisting host cells. In patients and mice, blood and spleen missed much of tissue repertoire.

Non-transplant comparator patients with other cancers had at least five gastrointestinal samples and no known gastrointestinal disease. Concerning this clone itself: Its antigen is not identified.

Survey-depth TCRbeta CDR3 sequencing reported V/J genes and productive frequencies. Clones were read by immunoSEQ multiplex PCR, and TCRdb kept only the in-frame ones, dropping some. The table includes about 10,000 clones, approximately 57% detected once. With V trimmed by 5 bases and J by 5 bases, 2 bases remained unmatched. The CDR3 spans 13 residues. Germline V gene data show CDR1 as MDHEN and CDR2 as SYDVKM. The sample here was tissue from the jejunum, taken at autopsy. The rearrangement links TRBV28 to TRBJ1-2, with 10 nucleotides matching TRBD1. The sequence derives from a woman aged 18 to 55 with breast cancer. In nucleotides, the CDR3 is TGTGCCAGCAGTGCGGGACAGGGGTATGGCTACACCTTC. Residues: CASSAGQGYGYTF.